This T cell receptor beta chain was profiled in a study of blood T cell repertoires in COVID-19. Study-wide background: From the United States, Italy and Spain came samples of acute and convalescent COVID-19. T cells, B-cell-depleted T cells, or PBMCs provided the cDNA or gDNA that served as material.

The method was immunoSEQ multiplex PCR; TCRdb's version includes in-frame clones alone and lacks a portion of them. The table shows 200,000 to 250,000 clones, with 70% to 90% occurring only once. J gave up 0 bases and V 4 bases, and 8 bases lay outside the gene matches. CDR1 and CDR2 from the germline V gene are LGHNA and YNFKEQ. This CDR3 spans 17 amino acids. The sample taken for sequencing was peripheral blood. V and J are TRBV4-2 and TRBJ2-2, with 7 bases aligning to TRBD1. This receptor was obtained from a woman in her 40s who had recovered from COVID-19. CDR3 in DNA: TGTGCCAGCAGCCCCGGACAGGCCCAATCGAACACCGGGGAGCTGTTTTTT. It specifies CASSPGQAQSNTGELFF.